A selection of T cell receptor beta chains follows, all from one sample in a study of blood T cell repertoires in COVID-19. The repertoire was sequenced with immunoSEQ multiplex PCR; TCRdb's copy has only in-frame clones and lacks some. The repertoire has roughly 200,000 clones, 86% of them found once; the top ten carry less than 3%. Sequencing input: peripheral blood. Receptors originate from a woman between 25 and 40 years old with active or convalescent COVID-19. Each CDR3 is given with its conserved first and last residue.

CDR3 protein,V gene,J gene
CASSLGWGGANEQFF,TRBV6-5,TRBJ2-1
CASSERGQPQHF,TRBV10-2,TRBJ1-5
CASSLTGSPKGYEQYF,TRBV5-1,TRBJ2-7
CASSQDRRGLFF,TRBV4-1,TRBJ1-4
CAISGGPETKEKLFF,TRBV10-3,TRBJ1-4
CASSLGDSGGYGYTF,TRBV5-1,TRBJ1-2
CASSWTSGGADEQFF,TRBV27,TRBJ2-1
CASSYDRARANYGYTF,TRBV6-6,TRBJ1-2
CASSLGDRENQPQHF,TRBV5-6,TRBJ1-5
CASGLATGGRGYTF,TRBV12-5,TRBJ1-2
CASSHGTSGSFEQFF,TRBV3-1/TRBV3-2,TRBJ2-1
CASSQTGDPYGYTF,TRBV4-2,TRBJ1-2
CASTRTSGRWDEQFF,TRBV5-1,TRBJ2-1
CASSASVSGGDTQYF,TRBV6-4,TRBJ2-3
CASSSHTPSSGGAKNIQYF,TRBV7-9,TRBJ2-4
CASSLTTGTAIEAFF,TRBV5-6,TRBJ1-1
CASSLGGTGVTEQYF,TRBV7-9,TRBJ2-7
CASRRRLADQETQYF,TRBV2,TRBJ2-5
CAWSMGQGASSPLHF,TRBV30,TRBJ1-6
CASLDSSYNEQFF,TRBV19,TRBJ2-1
CASSPVTGMNTEAFF,TRBV5-1,TRBJ1-1
CASSFRDRFYEQYF,TRBV5-4,TRBJ2-7
CASSLLMGRKDEQFF,TRBV27,TRBJ2-1
CASSYKGTALETQYF,TRBV6-5,TRBJ2-5
CASGGESGTEAFF,TRBV2,TRBJ1-1
CASSPDRVKTQYF,TRBV28,TRBJ2-5
CASSIGRATYEQYF,TRBV19,TRBJ2-7
CSASRQGGGYEQYF,TRBV20-1,TRBJ2-7
CASGRTGTSGYNEQFF,TRBV12-5,TRBJ2-1
CASRGGQATDTQYF,TRBV9,TRBJ2-3
CASSLGGSQPQHF,TRBV7-8,TRBJ1-5
CASSIHDPSDAFF,TRBV19,TRBJ1-1
CASGRPGFGYTF,TRBV12-5,TRBJ1-2
CASTAGGYGYTF,TRBV5-1,TRBJ1-2
CASSLDRSNFGYTF,TRBV11-3,TRBJ1-2
CASSLVDDGYTF,TRBV5-8,TRBJ1-2
CAWSVGGYGYTF,TRBV30,TRBJ1-2
CASSPPNRGQDGYTF,TRBV5-1,TRBJ1-2
CASSLTSGGQPQHF,TRBV27,TRBJ1-5
CASSLLEYTEAFF,TRBV6-5,TRBJ1-1
CASSQLQGSTPVEAFF,TRBV7-9,TRBJ1-1
CASKARDRGYEQYF,TRBV19,TRBJ2-7
CASSYGDRGGTDTQYF,TRBV6-5,TRBJ2-3
CASSLAERIVSQTGELFF,TRBV5-1,TRBJ2-2
CASSQDTQLSNYGYTF,TRBV4-1,TRBJ1-2
CASSQDRAGGSYEQYF,TRBV3-1/TRBV3-2,TRBJ2-7